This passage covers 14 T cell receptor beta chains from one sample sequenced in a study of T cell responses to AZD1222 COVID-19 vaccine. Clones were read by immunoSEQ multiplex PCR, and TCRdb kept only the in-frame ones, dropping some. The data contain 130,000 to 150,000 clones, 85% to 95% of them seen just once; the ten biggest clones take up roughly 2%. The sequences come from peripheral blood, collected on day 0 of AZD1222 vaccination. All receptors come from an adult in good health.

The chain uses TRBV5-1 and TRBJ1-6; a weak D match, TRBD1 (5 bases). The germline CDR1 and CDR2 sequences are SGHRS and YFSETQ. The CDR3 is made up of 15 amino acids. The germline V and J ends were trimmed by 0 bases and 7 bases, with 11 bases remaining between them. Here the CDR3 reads CASSLVPGQNSPLHF. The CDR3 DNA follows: TGCGCCAGCAGCTTGGTCCCGGGGCAAAATTCACCCCTCCACTTT.

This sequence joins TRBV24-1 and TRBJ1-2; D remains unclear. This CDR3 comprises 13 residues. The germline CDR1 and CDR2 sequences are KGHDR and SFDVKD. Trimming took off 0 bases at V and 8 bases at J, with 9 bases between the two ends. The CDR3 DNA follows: TGTGCCACCAGTGATTTGAGGGTTCAGGGCTACACCTTC. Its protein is CATSDLRVQGYTF.

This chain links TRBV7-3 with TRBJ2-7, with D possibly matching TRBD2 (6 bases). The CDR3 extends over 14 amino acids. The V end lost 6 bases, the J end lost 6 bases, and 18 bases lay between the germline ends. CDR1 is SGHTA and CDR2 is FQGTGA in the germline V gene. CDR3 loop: CASSQSGQTGEQYF. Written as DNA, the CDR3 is TGTGCCAGCAGTCAAAGCGGGCAGACTGGCGAGCAGTACTTC.

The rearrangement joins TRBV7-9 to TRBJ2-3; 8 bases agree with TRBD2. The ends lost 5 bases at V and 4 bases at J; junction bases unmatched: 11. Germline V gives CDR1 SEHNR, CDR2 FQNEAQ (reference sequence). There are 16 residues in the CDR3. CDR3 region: CASSPSRGGLADTQYF. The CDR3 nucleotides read TGTGCCAGCAGCCCTTCACGGGGGGGCCTTGCAGATACGCAGTATTTT.

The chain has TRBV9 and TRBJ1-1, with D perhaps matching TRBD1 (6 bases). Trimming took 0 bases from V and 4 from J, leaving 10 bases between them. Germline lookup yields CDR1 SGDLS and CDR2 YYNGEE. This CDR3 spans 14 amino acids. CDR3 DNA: TGTGCCAGCAGCGTAGTTGGGGGGCCCACTGAAGCTTTCTTT. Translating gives CASSVVGGPTEAFF. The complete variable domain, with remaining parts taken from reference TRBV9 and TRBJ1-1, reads DSGVTQTPKHLITATGQRVTLRCSPRSGDLSVYWYQQSLDQGLQFLIQYYNGEERAKGNILERFSAQQFPDLHSELNLSSLELGDSALYFCASSVVGGPTEAFFGQGTRLTVV.

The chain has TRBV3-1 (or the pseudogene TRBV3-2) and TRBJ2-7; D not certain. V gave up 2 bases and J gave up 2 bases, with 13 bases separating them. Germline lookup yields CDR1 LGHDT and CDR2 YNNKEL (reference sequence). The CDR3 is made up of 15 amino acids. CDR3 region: CASSQLTRKTYEQYF. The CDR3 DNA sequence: TGTGCCAGCAGCCAATTAACACGGAAAACCTACGAGCAGTACTTC.

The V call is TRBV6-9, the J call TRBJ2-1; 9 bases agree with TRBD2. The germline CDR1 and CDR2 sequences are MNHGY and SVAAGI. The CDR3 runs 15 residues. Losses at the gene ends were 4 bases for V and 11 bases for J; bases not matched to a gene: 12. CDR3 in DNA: TGTGCCAGCAGTTCATCCACGAAGCGGGGGGCCCAGCAGTTCTTC. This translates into CASSSSTKRGAQQFF.

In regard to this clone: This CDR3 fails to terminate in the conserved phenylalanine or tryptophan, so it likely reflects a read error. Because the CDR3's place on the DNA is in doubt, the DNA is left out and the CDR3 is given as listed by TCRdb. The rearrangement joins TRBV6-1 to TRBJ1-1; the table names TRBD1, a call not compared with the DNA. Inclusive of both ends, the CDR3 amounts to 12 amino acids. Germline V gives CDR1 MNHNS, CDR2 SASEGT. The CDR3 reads CASSEARGFNPS.

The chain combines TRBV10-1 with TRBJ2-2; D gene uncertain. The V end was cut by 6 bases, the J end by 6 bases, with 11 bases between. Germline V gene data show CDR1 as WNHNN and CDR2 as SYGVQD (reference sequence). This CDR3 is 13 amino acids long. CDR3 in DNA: TGCGCCAGCAGGGAGAATGAGGCCGGGGAGCTGTTTTTT. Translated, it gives CASRENEAGELFF.

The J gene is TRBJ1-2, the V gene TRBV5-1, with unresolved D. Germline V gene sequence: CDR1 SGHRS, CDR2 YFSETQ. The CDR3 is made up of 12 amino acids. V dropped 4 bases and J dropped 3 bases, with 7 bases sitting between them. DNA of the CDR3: TGCGCCAGCAGCGCCGACGACTATGGCTACACCTTC. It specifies CASSADDYGYTF. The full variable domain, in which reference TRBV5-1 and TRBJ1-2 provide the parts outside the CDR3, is KAGVTQTPRYLIKTRGQQVTLSCSPISGHRSVSWYQQTPGQGLQFLFEYFSETQRNKGNFPGRFSGRQFSNSRSEMNVSTLELGDSALYLCASSADDYGYTFGSGTRLTVV.

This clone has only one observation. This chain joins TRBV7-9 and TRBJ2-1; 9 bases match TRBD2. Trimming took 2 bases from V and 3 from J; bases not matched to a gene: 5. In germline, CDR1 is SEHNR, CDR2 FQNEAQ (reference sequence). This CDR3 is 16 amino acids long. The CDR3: CASSLRREGRYNEQFF. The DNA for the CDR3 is TGTGCCAGCAGCTTAAGGCGGGAGGGCCGCTACAATGAGCAGTTCTTC. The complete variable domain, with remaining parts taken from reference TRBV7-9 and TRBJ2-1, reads DTGVSQNPRHKITKRGQNVTFRCDPISEHNRLYWYRQTLGQGPEFLTYFQNEAQLEKSRLLSDRFSAERPKGSFSTLEIQRTEQGDSAMYLCASSLRREGRYNEQFFGPGTRLTVL.

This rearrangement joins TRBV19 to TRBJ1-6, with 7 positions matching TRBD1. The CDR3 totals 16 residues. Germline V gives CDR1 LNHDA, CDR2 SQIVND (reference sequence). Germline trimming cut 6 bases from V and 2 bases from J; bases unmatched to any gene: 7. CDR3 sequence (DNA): TGTGCCAGTAGCTCACTCAGGGGGGCCTATAATTCACCCCTCCACTTT. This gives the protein CASSSLRGAYNSPLHF.

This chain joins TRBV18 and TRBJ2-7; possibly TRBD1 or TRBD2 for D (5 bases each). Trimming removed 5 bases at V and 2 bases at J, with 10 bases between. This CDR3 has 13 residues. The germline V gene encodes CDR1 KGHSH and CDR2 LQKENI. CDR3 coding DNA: TGTGCCAGCTCATCGATGGGACCCTACGAGCAGTACTTC. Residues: CASSSMGPYEQYF. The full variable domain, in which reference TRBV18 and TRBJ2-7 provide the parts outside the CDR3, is NAGVMQNPRHLVRRRGQEARLRCSPMKGHSHVYWYRQLPEEGLKFMVYLQKENIIDESGMPKERFSAEFPKEGPSILRIQQVVRGDSAAYFCASSSMGPYEQYFGPGTRLTVT.

In nucleotides, the CDR3 is TGTGCCAGTAAGAACACTGAAGCTTTCTTT. Encoded protein: CASKNTEAFF. The V gene is TRBV19, the J gene TRBJ1-1; D is ambiguous. The CDR3 length is 10 residues. The V and J ends lost 7 bases and 1 base respectively, with 1 base between them. Germline lookup yields CDR1 LNHDA and CDR2 SQIVND (reference sequence).